Below are 26 T cell receptor beta chains sequenced from a single sample in a study of blood T cell repertoires in COVID-19. Sequenced by immunoSEQ multiplex PCR; TCRdb stores in-frame clones only, minus some. The profile shows about 63,000 clones, roughly 92% of them singletons. The sequencing sample was made of peripheral blood. These receptor sequences come from a man in his fifties with active COVID-19.

The chain carries TRBV9 and TRBJ2-1; D might be TRBD2 (6 bases). The CDR3 length is 14 residues. Germline values: CDR1 SGDLS, CDR2 YYNGEE. The germline V and J ends were trimmed by 2 bases and 4 bases, with 10 bases remaining between them. The CDR3 here is CASSVIAEYNEQFF. CDR3 in DNA: TGTGCCAGCAGCGTGATAGCGGAATACAATGAGCAGTTCTTC.

CDR3 nucleotides: TGTGCCAGCAGCGAACGGACTAGTACAGATACGCAGTATTTT. This encodes CASSERTSTDTQYF. The chain links TRBV7-7 to TRBJ2-3; 7 bases are shared with TRBD2. Germline CDR1 is SSHAT and CDR2 is FNYEAQ (reference sequence). Germline trimming cut 5 bases from V and 3 bases from J; bases unmatched to any gene: 5. The CDR3 runs 14 residues.

The genes are TRBV5-6 and TRBJ2-1; 7 nucleotides align to TRBD2. The CDR3 loop spans 16 amino acids. From germline, CDR1 is SGHDT and CDR2 YYEEEE. V was clipped by 2 bases and J by 0 bases; unmatched bases: 5. CDR3 sequence reads: CASSFRLALSYNEQFF. The DNA for the CDR3 is TGTGCCAGCAGCTTTAGACTAGCTCTCTCCTACAATGAGCAGTTCTTC.

The table lists this clone with a few counts. The V and J genes are TRBV5-1 and TRBJ2-7; D might be TRBD1 (5 bases). V was pared by 2 bases and J by 7 bases, with 22 bases between. The CDR3 totals 16 residues. Germline CDR1 and CDR2: SGHRS and YFSETQ. The CDR3 DNA follows: TGCGCCAGCAGCTTTACTCCACAGACAGACATTGGAGAGCAGTACTTC. Amino acids: CASSFTPQTDIGEQYF.

V is TRBV12-5 and J is TRBJ1-2; D is perhaps TRBD1 (6 bases). Trimming shortened V by 3 bases and J by 4 bases, and 15 bases separated the two germline ends. This CDR3 comprises 15 residues. Germline lookup yields CDR1 LGHNT and CDR2 FRNRAP. CDR3 amino acids: CASGFVGAKGYGYTF. CDR3 bases: TGTGCTAGTGGTTTCGTGGGGGCGAAGGGCTATGGCTACACCTTC.

V and J are TRBV9 and TRBJ2-1; tentatively, D is TRBD2 (6 bases). The CDR3 has 15 amino acids. Trimming left V 0 bases short and J 8 bases short, with 15 bases between. Per the germline V gene, CDR1 is SGDLS and CDR2 is YYNGEE. The CDR3: CASSVGPGGSDEQFF. In DNA, the CDR3 is TGTGCCAGCAGCGTAGGCCCCGGGGGATCGGATGAGCAGTTCTTC.

The gene calls are TRBV4-1 and TRBJ2-1; D might be TRBD1 (6 bases). The V and J ends lost 0 bases and 1 base respectively, with 7 bases between them. Germline CDR1 MGHRA, CDR2 YSYEKL. The CDR3 runs to 15 residues. CDR3: CASSQEDRSYNEQFF. The CDR3 nucleotides read TGCGCCAGCAGCCAAGAGGACAGATCCTACAATGAGCAGTTCTTC.

The V gene is TRBV4-2, the J gene TRBJ2-3; 9 positions agree with TRBD1. This CDR3 is 18 amino acids long. CDR1 is LGHNA, CDR2 YNFKEQ, per germline. The V and J ends lost 4 bases and 0 bases, in that order; junction bases with no gene match: 11. In nucleotides, the CDR3 is TGTGCCAGCAGCCTTTTCCGACGGACAGGGGAGAGCACAGATACGCAGTATTTT. It is translated as CASSLFRRTGESTDTQYF.

The V gene is TRBV2, the J gene TRBJ2-2; D gene ambiguous. Germline CDR1 and CDR2: SNHLY and FYNNEI. This CDR3 region has 16 residues. V lost 0 bases and J 7 bases, leaving 15 bases between the germline ends. CDR3 nucleotides: TGTGCCAGCAGTGAAGCGCTTCAAAGCGTGCTCGGGGAGCTGTTTTTT. Protein product: CASSEALQSVLGELFF.

The sample holds one count of this clone. This chain connects TRBV18 to TRBJ1-4; 7 bases agree with TRBD1. The CDR3 contains 16 residues. Trimming at V came to 4 bases and at J to 7 bases, leaving 12 bases not matched to a gene. Per the germline V gene, CDR1 is KGHSH and CDR2 is LQKENI. DNA of the CDR3: TGTGCCAGCTCACTCACTCCTGGGGACAGAGGTGAAAAACTGTTTTTT. It translates to CASSLTPGDRGEKLFF.

This clone has just a few counts. V and J are TRBV7-9 and TRBJ1-3, with D possibly matching TRBD1 (5 bases). Trimming pared 1 base from V and 0 bases from J, leaving 19 bases between. In germline, CDR1 is SEHNR, CDR2 FQNEAQ (reference sequence). This CDR3 comprises 19 residues. CDR3: CASSLVSSGGLISGNTIYF. As DNA, the CDR3 is TGTGCCAGCAGCTTAGTTTCCAGCGGGGGACTCATCTCTGGAAACACCATATATTTT.

This chain links TRBV28 with TRBJ2-6; D uncertain. There are 14 residues in the CDR3. Germline V CDR1 and CDR2: MDHEN, SYDVKM. Trimming took 5 bases from V and 1 from J, leaving 6 bases between them. CDR3 in amino acids: CASSGTSGANVLTF. CDR3 nucleotides: TGTGCCAGCAGTGGTACTTCTGGGGCCAACGTCCTGACTTTC.

This clone was seen only a few times. This chain uses TRBV5-6 with TRBJ1-3; D remains ambiguous. The CDR3 runs to 14 residues. Germline V CDR1 and CDR2: SGHDT, YYEEEE. Trimming took 0 bases from V and 0 from J, leaving 4 bases between them. The CDR3 DNA sequence: TGTGCCAGCAGCTTGGCAGGCTCTGGAAACACCATATATTTT. Translated: CASSLAGSGNTIYF.

The CDR3 region is CASRKVTSGGGAYEQYF. The CDR3 DNA sequence: TGCGCCAGCAGAAAGGTTACTAGCGGAGGAGGGGCCTACGAGCAGTACTTC. The chain is built from TRBV5-1 and TRBJ2-7; 8 bases are shared with TRBD2. Germline CDR1 SGHRS, CDR2 YFSETQ. V shed 5 bases, J shed 2 bases, and the junction held 15 bases outside the gene matches. The CDR3 spans 17 residues.

The chain joins TRBV27 to TRBJ2-3, with D possibly matching TRBD1 (6 bases). This CDR3 has 15 residues. The germline V gene encodes CDR1 MNHEY and CDR2 SMNVEV (reference sequence). Trimming took 6 bases from V and 0 from J, leaving 13 bases between them. CDR3: CASREQGLSTDTQYF. CDR3 DNA sequence: TGTGCCAGCAGGGAACAGGGCTTAAGCACAGATACGCAGTATTTT.

This chain connects TRBV19 to TRBJ2-5; weak D call: TRBD1 (7 bases). V shed 3 bases and J shed 5 bases, with 19 bases lying between them. Per germline, CDR1 LNHDA and CDR2 SQIVND (reference sequence). The CDR3 runs 16 residues. CDR3: CASSMWTTGRLETQYF. For the CDR3, the DNA is TGTGCCAGTAGTATGTGGACGACAGGGAGGTTGGAGACCCAGTACTTC.

This clone was detected only a few times. The rearrangement uses TRBV5-1 and TRBJ1-5; TRBD1 is a possible D gene (5 bases). With 0 bases removed from V and 4 bases from J, the gap between germline ends came to 11 bases. This CDR3 has 15 residues. The germline gives CDR1 SGHRS, CDR2 YFSETQ. The CDR3 sequence is CASSLGGAENQPQHF. The CDR3, as DNA: TGCGCCAGCAGCTTGGGTGGGGCCGAAAATCAGCCCCAGCATTTT. Looking up the rest from reference TRBV5-1 and TRBJ1-5 gives the full variable domain: KAGVTQTPRYLIKTRGQQVTLSCSPISGHRSVSWYQQTPGQGLQFLFEYFSETQRNKGNFPGRFSGRQFSNSRSEMNVSTLELGDSALYLCASSLGGAENQPQHFGDGTRLSIL.

This rearrangement joins TRBV28 to TRBJ2-3; D is possibly TRBD2 (6 bases). The CDR3 sequence is 13 residues long. Germline V lookup: CDR1 MDHEN, CDR2 SYDVKM. The CDR3 sequence is CEVRAGLTDTQYF. DNA for the CDR3: TGTGAAGTTAGGGCGGGACTCACAGATACGCAGTATTTT.

DNA of the CDR3: TGTGCCAGTAGTATGGAGTCCCAGGCGGGGACTGAAGCTTTCTTT. Residues: CASSMESQAGTEAFF. This chain links TRBV19 with TRBJ1-1; D is unclear. The CDR3 runs to 15 residues. CDR1 is LNHDA, CDR2 SQIVND, per germline (reference sequence). The V end was cut by 3 bases, the J end by 5 bases, with 16 bases between.

This rearrangement joins TRBV6-5 to TRBJ1-2; 7 bases line up with TRBD1. V trimming: 2 bases; J trimming: 0 bases; junction bases outside the gene matches: 6. This CDR3 comprises 16 residues. CDR1 MNHEY and CDR2 SVGAGI come from the germline V gene. The CDR3 reads CASSYHSQGTNYGYTF. The CDR3 DNA reads as TGTGCCAGCAGTTACCATTCACAGGGGACTAACTATGGCTACACCTTC.

The chain combines TRBV28 with TRBJ2-2; TRBD1 agrees at 12 bases. The CDR3 is 16 residues long. Germline CDR1 reads MDHEN; CDR2 reads SYDVKM. Trimming took 6 bases from V and 6 from J; bases not matched to a gene: 8. The CDR3 loop reads CASSRRGQGASGELFF. The CDR3 DNA sequence: TGTGCCAGCAGCCGCCGGGGACAGGGGGCATCCGGGGAGCTGTTTTTT.

V is TRBV7-6 and J is TRBJ2-7; D call uncertain. Trimming pared 4 bases from V and 4 bases from J, leaving 17 bases between. The CDR3 runs 15 residues. The germline CDR1 and CDR2 sequences are SGHVS and FNYEAQ. The CDR3 sequence: CASSCAKVSAYEQYF. Here the CDR3 DNA reads TGTGCCAGCAGCTGCGCAAAAGTGTCCGCGTACGAGCAGTACTTC.

Here the CDR3 DNA reads TGTGCCAGCAGTTTACTCTTGGCCCCGGGGACGGGAGTAGGGGGCTACACCTTC. Amino acid sequence: CASSLLLAPGTGVGGYTF. The chain has TRBV28 and TRBJ1-2; maybe TRBD1 (5 bases). CDR3 length: 18 amino acids. Trimming left V 2 bases short and J 8 bases short, with 27 bases between. CDR1 and CDR2 (germline): MDHEN, SYDVKM.

V and J are TRBV10-3 and TRBJ2-6; 7 positions agree with TRBD2. The CDR3 covers 13 residues. The V gene's germline CDR1 is ENHRY and CDR2 SYGVKD. Trimming at V came to 9 bases and at J to 3 bases, leaving 2 bases not matched to a gene. The CDR3 protein is CAIAGVGANVLTF. The CDR3 bases are TGTGCCATTGCGGGAGTTGGGGCCAACGTCCTGACTTTC.

The chain joins TRBV6-1 to TRBJ1-5; D possibly corresponds to TRBD1 (5 bases). Germline values: CDR1 MNHNS, CDR2 SASEGT. The CDR3 has 13 residues. V lost 0 bases, J lost 9 bases, and 9 bases lay in between. The CDR3 sequence: CASSEAGVGPQHF. The CDR3 nucleotides read TGTGCCAGCAGTGAAGCAGGGGTTGGGCCCCAGCATTTT.

J is TRBJ2-7 and V is TRBV14; 9 bases are a match to TRBD1. This CDR3 spans 14 amino acids. CDR1 and CDR2 from the germline V gene are SGHDN and FVKESK. Losses at the gene ends were 0 bases for V and 6 bases for J; bases not matched to a gene: 3. The CDR3 nucleotides are TGTGCCAGCAGCCAAGATTGGACAGGGGCCGAGCAGTACTTC. Its protein is CASSQDWTGAEQYF.